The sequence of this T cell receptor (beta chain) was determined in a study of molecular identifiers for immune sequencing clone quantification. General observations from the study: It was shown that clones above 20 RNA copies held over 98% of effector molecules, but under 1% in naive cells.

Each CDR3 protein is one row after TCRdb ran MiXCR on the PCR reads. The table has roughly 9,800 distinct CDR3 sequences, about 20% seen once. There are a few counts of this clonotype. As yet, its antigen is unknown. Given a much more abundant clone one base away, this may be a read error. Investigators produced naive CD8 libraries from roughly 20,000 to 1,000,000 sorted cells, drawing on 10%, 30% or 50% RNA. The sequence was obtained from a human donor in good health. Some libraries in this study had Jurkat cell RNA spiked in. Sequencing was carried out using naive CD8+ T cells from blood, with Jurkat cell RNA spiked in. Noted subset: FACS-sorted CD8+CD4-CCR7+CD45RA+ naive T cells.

CDR3: CASSQLPRLGGTDTQYF. Here the CDR3 DNA reads TGCGCCAGCAGCCAATTGCCGCGACTAGGTGGCACAGATACGCAGTATTTT. The chain combines TRBV4-3 with TRBJ2-3; D possibly corresponds to TRBD2 (6 bases). Trimming removed 2 bases from V and 1 base from J, with 16 bases in between. Germline CDR1 reads LGHNA; CDR2 reads YSLEER. The CDR3 covers 17 residues.